The entry below describes one T cell receptor beta chain. Its antigen is currently unknown. Some 30,000 T cell genomes, or about 0.2 ug DNA, went into the sorted-subset replicate PCRs. Sequencing was performed with immunoSEQ multiplex PCR; in TCRdb, only in-frame clones are kept and a portion is missing. This sample has around 980,000 clones, with about 84% found just once. This record belongs to a study of shared clonotypes between healthy human individuals. Whole-study findings and limits: Relative to clonotypes present in all four donors, those not shared had lower generation probabilities. A generally larger estimated richness was seen in naive subsets than in memory subsets.

Trimming left V 1 base short and J 5 bases short, with 15 bases between. Germline-derived CDR1 and CDR2 are LNHNV and YYDKDF (reference sequence). This CDR3 is built from 16 residues. The rearrangement joins TRBV15 to TRBJ2-1, with D perhaps matching TRBD2 (7 bases). The receptor's source is a young man in good health. Some clones in this sample may be carry-over from other donors' samples. Specimen: memory CD4+ T cells from PBMCs. Specified subset: CD45RA-negative fraction. As DNA, the CDR3 is TGTGCCACCAGCAGAGCCGAGGGGGGGCGACACAATGAGCAGTTCTTC. Translated, it gives CATSRAEGGRHNEQFF.